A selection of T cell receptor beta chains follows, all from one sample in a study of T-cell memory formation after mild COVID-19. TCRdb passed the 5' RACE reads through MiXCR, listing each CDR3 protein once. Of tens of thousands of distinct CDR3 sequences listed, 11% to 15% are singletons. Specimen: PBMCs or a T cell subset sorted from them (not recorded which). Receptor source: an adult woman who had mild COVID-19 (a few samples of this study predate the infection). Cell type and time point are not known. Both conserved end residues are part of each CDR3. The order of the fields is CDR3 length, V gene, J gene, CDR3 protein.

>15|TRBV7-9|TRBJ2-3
CASSLSSSSTDTQYF
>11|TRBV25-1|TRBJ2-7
CASSEGYEQYF
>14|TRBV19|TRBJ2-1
CASSAITGLNEQFF
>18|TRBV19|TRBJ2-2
CASSTLPGLATRTGELFF
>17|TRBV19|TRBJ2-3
CASTAPGTSDSTDTQYF
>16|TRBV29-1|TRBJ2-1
CSVQGRAGGTYNEQFF
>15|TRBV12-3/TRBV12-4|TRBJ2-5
CASSFQTSSQETQYF
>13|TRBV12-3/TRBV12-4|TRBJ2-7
CASSPGTVYEQYF
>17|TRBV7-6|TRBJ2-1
CASSLSLGGSSYNEQFF
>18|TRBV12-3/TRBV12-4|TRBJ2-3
CASSLGFASGPNTDTQYF
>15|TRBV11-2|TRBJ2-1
CASSQTSGPYNEQFF
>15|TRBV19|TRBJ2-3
CASSPGQGARDTQYF
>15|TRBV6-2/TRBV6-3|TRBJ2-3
CASSNLAGETDTQYF
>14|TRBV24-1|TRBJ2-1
CATSDYNRINEQFF
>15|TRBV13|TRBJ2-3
CASSLGGEGTDTQYF
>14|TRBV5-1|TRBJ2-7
CASSWTGPSYEQYF
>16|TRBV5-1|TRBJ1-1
CASSPGQGRRDTEAFF
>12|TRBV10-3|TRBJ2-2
CATGPPGGELFF
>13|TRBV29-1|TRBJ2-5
CSVEIGLGETQYF
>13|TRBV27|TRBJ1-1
CASSLAGGSEAFF
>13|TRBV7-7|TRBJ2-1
CASSLVGQGEQFF
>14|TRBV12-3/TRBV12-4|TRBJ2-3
CASSPAGNTDTQYF
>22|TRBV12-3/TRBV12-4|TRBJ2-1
CASSMDRGQSPAQQSSYNEQFF
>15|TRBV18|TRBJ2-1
CASSGLAVPLDEQFF
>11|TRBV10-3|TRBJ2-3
CRPGRRDTQYF
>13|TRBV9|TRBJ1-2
CASSVDGYYGYTF
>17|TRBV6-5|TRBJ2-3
CASSYVVGSPRTDTQYF
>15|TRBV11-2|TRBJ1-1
CASTRQGGGNTEAFF
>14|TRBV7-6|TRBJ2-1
CASSLSGVNNEQFF
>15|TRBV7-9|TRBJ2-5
CASSLDRGSQETQYF
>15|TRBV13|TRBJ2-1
CASSLAGLGTNEQFF
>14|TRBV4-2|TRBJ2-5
CASSQEGGLETQYF
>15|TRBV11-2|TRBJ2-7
CASSLEDYSSYEQYF
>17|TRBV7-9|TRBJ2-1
CASSRSPGQGFHNEQFF
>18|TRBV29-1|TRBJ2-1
CSVEDLKDSGRAGDEQFF
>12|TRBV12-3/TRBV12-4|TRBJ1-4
CASRGTNEKLFF
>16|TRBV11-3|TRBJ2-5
CASSVSSGGGQETQYF
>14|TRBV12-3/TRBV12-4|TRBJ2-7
CASSPDGRGDEQYF
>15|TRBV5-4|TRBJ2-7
CASSQDREVGYEQYF
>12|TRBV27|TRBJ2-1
CASSFRNGEQFF
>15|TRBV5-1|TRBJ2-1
CASSLTPGTGLEQFF
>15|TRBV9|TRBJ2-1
CASSARGESYNEQFF
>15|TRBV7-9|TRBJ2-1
CASSETGSAANEQFF
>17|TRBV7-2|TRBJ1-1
CASSLDVQARINTEAFF
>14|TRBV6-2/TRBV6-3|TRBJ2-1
CASSYFGGNNEQFF
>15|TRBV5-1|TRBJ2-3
CASSSFSPSTDTQYF
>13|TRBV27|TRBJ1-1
CASRPIAHTEAFF
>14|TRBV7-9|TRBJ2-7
CASSVWDRPREQYF
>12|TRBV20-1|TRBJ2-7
CSARDSGLAGAF
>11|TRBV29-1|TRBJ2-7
CSVEAPDEQYF
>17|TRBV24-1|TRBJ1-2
CATSDSRALQGILGYTF
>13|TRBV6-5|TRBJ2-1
CASGLAGGAEQFF
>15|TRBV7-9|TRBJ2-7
CASSSNRVQPYEQYF
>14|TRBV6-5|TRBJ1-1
CASSPLYLNTEAFF
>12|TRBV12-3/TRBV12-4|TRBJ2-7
CAIKGQSYEQYF
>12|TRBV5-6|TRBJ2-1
CASSRSHNEQFF
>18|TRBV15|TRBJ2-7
CATSRDIGIGQGLDEQYF
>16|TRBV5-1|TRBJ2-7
CASSPLPGQGLNEQYF
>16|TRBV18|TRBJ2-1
CASSPPGQRVVDEQFF